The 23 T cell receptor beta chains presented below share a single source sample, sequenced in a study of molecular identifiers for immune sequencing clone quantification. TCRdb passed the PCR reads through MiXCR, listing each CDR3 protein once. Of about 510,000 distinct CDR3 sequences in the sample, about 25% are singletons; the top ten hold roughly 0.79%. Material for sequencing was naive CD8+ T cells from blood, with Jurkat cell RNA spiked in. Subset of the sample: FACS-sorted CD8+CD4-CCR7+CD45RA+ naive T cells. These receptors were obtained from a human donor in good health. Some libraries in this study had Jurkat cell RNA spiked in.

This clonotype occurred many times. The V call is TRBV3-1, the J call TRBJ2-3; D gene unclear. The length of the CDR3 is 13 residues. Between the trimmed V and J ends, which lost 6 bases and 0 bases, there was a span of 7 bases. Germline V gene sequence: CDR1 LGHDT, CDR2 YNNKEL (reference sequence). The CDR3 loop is CASRPESTDTQYF. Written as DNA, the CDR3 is TGTGCCAGCAGACCGGAGAGCACAGATACGCAGTATTTT.

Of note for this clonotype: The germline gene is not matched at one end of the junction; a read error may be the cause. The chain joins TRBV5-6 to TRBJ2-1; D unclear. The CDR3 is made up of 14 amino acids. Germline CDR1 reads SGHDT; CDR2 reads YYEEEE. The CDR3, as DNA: TGTACCAGCAGCTTGGGTAGTTCCTACAATGAGCAGTTCTTC. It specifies CTSSLGSSYNEQFF.

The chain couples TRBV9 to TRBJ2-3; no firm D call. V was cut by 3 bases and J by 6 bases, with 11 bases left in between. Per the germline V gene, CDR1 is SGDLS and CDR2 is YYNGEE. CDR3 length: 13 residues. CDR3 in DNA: TGTGCCAGCAGCGGGCCGGTTGTGGATACGCAGTATTTT. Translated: CASSGPVVDTQYF.

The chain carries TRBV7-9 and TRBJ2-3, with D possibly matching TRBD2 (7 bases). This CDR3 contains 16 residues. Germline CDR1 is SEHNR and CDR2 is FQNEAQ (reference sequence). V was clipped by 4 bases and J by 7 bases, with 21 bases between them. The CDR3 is CASSSSTRGRVNTQYF. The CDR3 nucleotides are TGTGCCAGCAGCTCCTCGACTAGGGGGAGGGTGAATACGCAGTATTTT. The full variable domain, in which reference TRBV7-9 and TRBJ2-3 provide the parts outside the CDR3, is DTGVSQNPRHKITKRGQNVTFRCDPISEHNRLYWYRQTLGQGPEFLTYFQNEAQLEKSRLLSDRFSAERPKGSFSTLEIQRTEQGDSAMYLCASSSSTRGRVNTQYFGPGTRLTVL.

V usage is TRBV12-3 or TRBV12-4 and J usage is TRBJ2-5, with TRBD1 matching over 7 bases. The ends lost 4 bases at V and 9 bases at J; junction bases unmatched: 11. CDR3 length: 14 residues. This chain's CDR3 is CASSSEQGSEAQYF. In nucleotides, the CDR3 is TGTGCCAGCAGTTCCGAACAGGGGTCGGAGGCCCAGTACTTC.

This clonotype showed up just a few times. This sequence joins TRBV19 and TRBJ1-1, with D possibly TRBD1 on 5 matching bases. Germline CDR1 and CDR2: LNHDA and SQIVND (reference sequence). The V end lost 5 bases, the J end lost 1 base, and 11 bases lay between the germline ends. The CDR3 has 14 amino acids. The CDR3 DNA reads TGTGCCAGTAGTCCGCACGGGGGGAACACTGAAGCTTTCTTT. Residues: CASSPHGGNTEAFF.

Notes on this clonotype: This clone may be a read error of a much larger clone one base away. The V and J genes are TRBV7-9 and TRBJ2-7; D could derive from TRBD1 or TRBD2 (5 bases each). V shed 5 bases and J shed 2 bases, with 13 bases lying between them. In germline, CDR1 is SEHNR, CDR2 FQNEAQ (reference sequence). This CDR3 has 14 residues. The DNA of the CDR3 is TGTGCCAGCAGCGTAGGGGACGGGGCCTACGAGCAGTACTTC. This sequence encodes CASSVGDGAYEQYF.

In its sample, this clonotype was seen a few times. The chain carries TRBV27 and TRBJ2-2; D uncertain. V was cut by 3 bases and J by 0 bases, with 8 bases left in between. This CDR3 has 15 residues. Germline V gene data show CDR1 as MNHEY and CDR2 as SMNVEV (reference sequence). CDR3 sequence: CASSFEFTNTGELFF. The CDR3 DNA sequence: TGTGCCAGCAGTTTTGAATTCACGAACACCGGGGAGCTGTTTTTT.

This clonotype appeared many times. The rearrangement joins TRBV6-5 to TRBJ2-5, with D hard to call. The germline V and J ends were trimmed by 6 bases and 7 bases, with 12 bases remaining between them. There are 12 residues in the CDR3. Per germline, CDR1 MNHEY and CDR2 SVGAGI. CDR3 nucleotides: TGTGCCAGCAGCCCGGACCCAGTGACCCAGTACTTC. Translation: CASSPDPVTQYF.

In DNA, the CDR3 is TGTGCCAGCAGTTCCCAAGGAGGGTTGGATGGCTACACCTTC. It specifies CASSSQGGLDGYTF. This chain uses TRBV12-3 or TRBV12-4 with TRBJ1-2; no clear D. The CDR3 totals 14 residues. Trimming cost V 4 bases and J 6 bases, with 15 bases left between them.

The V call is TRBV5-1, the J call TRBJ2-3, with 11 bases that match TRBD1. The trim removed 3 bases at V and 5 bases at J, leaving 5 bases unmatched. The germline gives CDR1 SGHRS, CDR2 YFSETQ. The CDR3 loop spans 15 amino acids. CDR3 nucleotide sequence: TGCGCCAGCAGCTCCGGACAGGGGGCGGGAGATACGCAGTATTTT. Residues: CASSSGQGAGDTQYF.

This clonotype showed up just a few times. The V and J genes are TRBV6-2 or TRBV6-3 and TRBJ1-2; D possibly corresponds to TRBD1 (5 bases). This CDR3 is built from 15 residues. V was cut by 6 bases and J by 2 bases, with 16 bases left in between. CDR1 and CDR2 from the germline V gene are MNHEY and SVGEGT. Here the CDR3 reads CASSSVRRGNYGYTF. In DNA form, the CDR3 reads TGTGCCAGCAGCTCCGTTCGGAGGGGAAACTATGGCTACACCTTC.

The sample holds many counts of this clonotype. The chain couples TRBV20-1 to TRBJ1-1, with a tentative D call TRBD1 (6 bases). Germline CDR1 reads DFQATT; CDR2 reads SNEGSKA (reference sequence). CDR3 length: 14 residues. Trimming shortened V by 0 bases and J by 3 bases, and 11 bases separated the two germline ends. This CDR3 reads CSARETGMDTEAFF. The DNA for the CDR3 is TGCAGTGCTAGAGAAACAGGGATGGACACTGAAGCTTTCTTT.

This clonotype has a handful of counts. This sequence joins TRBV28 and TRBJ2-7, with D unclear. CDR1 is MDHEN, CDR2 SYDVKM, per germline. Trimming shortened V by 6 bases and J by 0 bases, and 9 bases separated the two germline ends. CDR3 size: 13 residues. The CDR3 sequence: CASRLENSYEQYF. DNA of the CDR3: TGTGCCAGCAGACTTGAGAACTCCTACGAGCAGTACTTC.

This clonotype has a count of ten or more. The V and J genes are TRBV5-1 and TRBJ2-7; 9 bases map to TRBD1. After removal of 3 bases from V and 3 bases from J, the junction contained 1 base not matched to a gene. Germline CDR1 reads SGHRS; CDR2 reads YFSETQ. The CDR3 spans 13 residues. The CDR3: CASSWDRDYEQYF. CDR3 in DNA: TGCGCCAGCAGCTGGGACAGGGACTACGAGCAGTACTTC. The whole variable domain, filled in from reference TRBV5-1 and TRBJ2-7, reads KAGVTQTPRYLIKTRGQQVTLSCSPISGHRSVSWYQQTPGQGLQFLFEYFSETQRNKGNFPGRFSGRQFSNSRSEMNVSTLELGDSALYLCASSWDRDYEQYFGPGTRLTVT.

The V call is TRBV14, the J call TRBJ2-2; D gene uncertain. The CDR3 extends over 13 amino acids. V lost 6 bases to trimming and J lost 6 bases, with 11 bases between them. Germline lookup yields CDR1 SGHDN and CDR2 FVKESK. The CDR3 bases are TGTGCCAGCAGTCCTTACGTATCCGGGGAGCTGTTTTTT. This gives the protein CASSPYVSGELFF.

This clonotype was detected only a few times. The DNA of the CDR3 is TGTGCCAGCAGCGTATCCAGCTCTGGAAACACCATATATTTT. This sequence encodes CASSVSSSGNTIYF. This chain uses TRBV9 with TRBJ1-3; D is unclear. Germline assignment: CDR1 SGDLS and CDR2 YYNGEE. V dropped 1 base and J dropped 0 bases, with 5 bases sitting between them. The CDR3 is made up of 14 amino acids.

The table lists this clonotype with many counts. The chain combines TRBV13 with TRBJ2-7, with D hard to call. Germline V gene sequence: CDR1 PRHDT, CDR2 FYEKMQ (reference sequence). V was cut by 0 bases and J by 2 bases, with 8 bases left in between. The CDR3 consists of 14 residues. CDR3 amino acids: CASSLGLYPYEQYF. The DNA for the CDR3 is TGTGCCAGCAGCTTAGGGCTCTACCCCTACGAGCAGTACTTC.

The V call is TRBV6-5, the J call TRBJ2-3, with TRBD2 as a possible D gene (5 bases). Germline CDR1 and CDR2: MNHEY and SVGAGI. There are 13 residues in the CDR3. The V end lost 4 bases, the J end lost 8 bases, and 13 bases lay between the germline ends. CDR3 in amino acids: CASSSSLVSTQYF. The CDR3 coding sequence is TGTGCCAGCAGTTCCTCACTAGTATCTACGCAGTATTTT.

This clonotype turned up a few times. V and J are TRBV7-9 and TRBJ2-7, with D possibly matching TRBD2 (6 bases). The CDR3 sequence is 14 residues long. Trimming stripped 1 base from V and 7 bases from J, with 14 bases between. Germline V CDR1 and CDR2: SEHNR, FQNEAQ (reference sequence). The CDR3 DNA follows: TGTGCCAGCAGCTTAGGCGGGATGAGAATGGAGCAGTACTTC. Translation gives CASSLGGMRMEQYF.

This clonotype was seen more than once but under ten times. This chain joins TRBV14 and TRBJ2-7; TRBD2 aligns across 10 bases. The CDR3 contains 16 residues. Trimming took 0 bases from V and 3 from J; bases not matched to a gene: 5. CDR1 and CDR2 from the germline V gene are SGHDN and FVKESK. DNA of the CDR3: TGTGCCAGCAGCCAAGATTACCCTAGCGGGAGCTACGAGCAGTACTTC. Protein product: CASSQDYPSGSYEQYF. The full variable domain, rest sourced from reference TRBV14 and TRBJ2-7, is EAGVTQFPSHSVIEKGQTVTLRCDPISGHDNLYWYRRVMGKEIKFLLHFVKESKQDESGMPNNRFLAERTGGTYSTLKVQPAELEDSGVYFCASSQDYPSGSYEQYFGPGTRLTVT.

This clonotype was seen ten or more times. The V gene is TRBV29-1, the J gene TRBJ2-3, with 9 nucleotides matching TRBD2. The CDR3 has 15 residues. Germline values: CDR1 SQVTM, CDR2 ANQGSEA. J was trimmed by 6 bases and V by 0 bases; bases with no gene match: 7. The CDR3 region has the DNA TGCAGCGTTGAAGATCGCGGGGGGGCCGTCGATACGCAGTATTTT. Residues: CSVEDRGGAVDTQYF.

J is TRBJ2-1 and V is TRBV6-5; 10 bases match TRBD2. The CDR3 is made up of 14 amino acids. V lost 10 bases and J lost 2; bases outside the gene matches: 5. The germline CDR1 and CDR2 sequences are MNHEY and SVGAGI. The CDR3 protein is CANRGTSAYNEQFF. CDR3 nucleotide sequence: TGTGCCAACAGAGGGACTAGCGCCTACAATGAGCAGTTCTTC.